This note documents a single T cell receptor beta chain sequence. Its antigen is not known. This CDR3 is 17 amino acids long. CDR1 is SGHTA, CDR2 FQGTGA, per germline. V shed 2 bases, J shed 5 bases, and the junction held 12 bases outside the gene matches. TCRdb redid the calling of the RT-PCR reads with MiXCR, one entry per CDR3 protein. This sample carries 630,000 or so distinct CDR3 sequences, about a sixth of them seen once, and the ten largest clones take around a tenth. The sample comes from a study of response to subunit inactivated influenza vaccine. General study points: With each seasonal influenza vaccination, the authors suggested, few new T cells are recruited.

The sequences come from PBMCs from blood, collected approximately 13 days after vaccination. The chain employs TRBV7-3 and TRBJ2-1; 7 nucleotides align to TRBD1. This receptor was obtained from a man in his fifties or sixties who received an inactivated influenza vaccine. The CDR3 region is CASSLWPSGTANNEQFF. DNA for the CDR3: TGTGCCAGCAGCTTATGGCCCTCCGGGACAGCCAACAATGAGCAGTTCTTC.